One and the same sample provided the 5 T cell receptor beta chains below, sequenced in a study of human T cells and chemical hapten exposure. Time point defined: pre-sensitization, week 0. Treatment given: therapeutic diphenylcyclopropenone sensitization with weekly scalp DPC. From the RACE reads, TCRdb called clonotypes with MiXCR, one entry per CDR3 protein. The sample has 200,000 to 300,000 distinct CDR3 sequences, approximately 8.4% seen once. The sequences come from whole blood, collected in connection with sensitization to the hapten diphenylcyclopropenone (DPC). The source of these receptors is a middle-aged woman with alopecia areata. Some clones in this sample may be carry-over from other donors' samples.

The V and J genes are TRBV4-3 and TRBJ1-4; D unresolved. V lost 0 bases and J 14 bases, leaving 13 bases between the germline ends. The CDR3 runs 13 residues. In germline, CDR1 is LGHNA, CDR2 YSLEER. The CDR3 region has the DNA TGCGCCAGCAGCCAAGATCGTACGTCGCAGCTGTTTTTT. It codes for CASSQDRTSQLFF.

This clonotype was counted only a few times. The rearrangement links TRBV4-2 to TRBJ2-7; the match to TRBD2 covers 10 bases. This CDR3 region has 15 residues. V lost 6 bases, J lost 1 base, and 6 bases stayed unmatched. The germline gives CDR1 LGHNA, CDR2 YNFKEQ. The DNA for the CDR3 is TGTGCCAGCAGACTTACTAGCGGGACGTCCTACGAGCAGTACTTC. This gives the protein CASRLTSGTSYEQYF.

The V call is TRBV20-1, the J call TRBJ2-7; no clear D gene. Germline CDR1 is DFQATT and CDR2 is SNEGSKA (reference sequence). CDR3 length: 12 residues. DNA of the CDR3: TGCAGGGCAGAACGTGGGAACTACGAGCAGTACTTC. Its translation: CRAERGNYEQYF.

This clonotype was found many times. V and J are TRBV12-3 or TRBV12-4 and TRBJ1-5; D is undetermined. The ends were cut back, 2 bases at V and 5 bases at J, with 10 bases in the middle. This CDR3 region has 14 residues. The CDR3 here is CASSLTGGDQPQHF. The CDR3 region has the DNA TGTGCCAGCAGTTTAACCGGCGGGGATCAGCCCCAGCATTTT.

The sample holds a few counts of this clonotype. CDR3 amino acids: CSVRSTGGPQYF. Here the CDR3 DNA reads TGCAGCGTTAGGTCAACGGGGGGTCCCCAGTACTTC. The J gene is TRBJ2-5, the V gene TRBV29-1; TRBD2 agrees at 7 bases. The CDR3 totals 12 residues. Germline loops: CDR1 SQVTM, CDR2 ANQGSEA. After removal of 5 bases from V and 9 bases from J, the junction contained 9 bases not matched to a gene.